This T cell receptor (beta chain) was retrieved from a study of blood T cell repertoires in COVID-19. The protocol was immunoSEQ multiplex PCR, while the TCRdb copy is restricted to in-frame clones and leaves out a portion. This table has 300,000 to 450,000 clones, more than 70% appearing once. V dropped 5 bases and J dropped 0 bases, with 13 bases sitting between them. Germline CDR1 reads MNHEY; CDR2 reads SMNVEV (reference sequence). The CDR3 totals 15 residues. This clone occurred once. The clonotype was recovered from a man between 35 and 55 years old in a cohort exposed to, infected with or recovered from COVID-19 (not recorded which). Sequencing input: PBMCs or T cells enriched from blood (not recorded which). This sequence joins TRBV27 and TRBJ1-1; unclear D gene. DNA for the CDR3: TGTGCCAGCAGTCAATCGGCGGGCATGAACACTGAAGCTTTCTTT. Amino acid sequence: CASSQSAGMNTEAFF.